One sample yielded the 21 T cell receptor beta chains listed below, sequenced in a study of shared clonotypes between healthy human individuals. TCRdb keeps only in-frame clones here, not all; method: immunoSEQ multiplex PCR. The table has over 95,000 clones, approximately 70% seen once. The specimen was memory CD8+ T cells sorted from blood. Regarding subset: CD45RO+ cells pooled with CCR7-negative TemRA cells. The receptors were sampled from a woman in her twenties or thirties in good health.

This clone was picked up a small number of times. The chain joins TRBV7-8 to TRBJ1-2, with a weak D call TRBD1 (5 bases). The CDR3 loop spans 12 amino acids. With 5 bases removed from V and 8 bases from J, the gap between germline ends came to 12 bases. CDR1 is SGHVS and CDR2 is FQNEAQ in the germline V gene. The CDR3 bases are TGTGCCAGCAGCGCAGGGATGGAGGGCTACACCTTC. This encodes CASSAGMEGYTF.

V and J are TRBV2 and TRBJ2-1; TRBD2 matches 11 bases. The V and J ends lost 6 bases and 4 bases, in that order; junction bases with no gene match: 5. The CDR3 consists of 15 residues. Germline-derived CDR1 and CDR2 are SNHLY and FYNNEI. For the CDR3, the DNA is TGTGCCAGCAGACTAGCGGGAGTAGCGTACAATGAGCAGTTCTTC. It codes for CASRLAGVAYNEQFF.

This clone has ten or more counts. The sample holds other DNA sequences that translate to the same CDR3. The J gene is TRBJ2-7, the V gene TRBV28, with a weak D call TRBD2 (5 bases). Trimming cost V 3 bases and J 2 bases, with 11 bases left between them. Germline V gives CDR1 MDHEN, CDR2 SYDVKM. CDR3 length: 14 residues. The CDR3 is CASSLFGRTYEQYF. DNA for the CDR3: TGTGCCAGCAGTTTGTTTGGGAGAACCTACGAGCAGTACTTC.

The V call is TRBV6-5, the J call TRBJ1-1; D not resolved. This CDR3 has 15 amino acids. Germline CDR1 and CDR2: MNHEY and SVGAGI. V shed 1 base and J shed 4 bases, with 13 bases lying between them. CDR3 DNA sequence: TGTGCCAGCAGTTACTTCACGGGGAAGAGCACTGAAGCTTTCTTT. Protein product: CASSYFTGKSTEAFF.

CDR3 nucleotides: TGCGCCAGCAGCTTGGTCGCCAGTTCCGAGCAGTACTTC. Its protein product is CASSLVASSEQYF. The chain has TRBV5-1 and TRBJ2-7; D is unresolved. V was pared by 0 bases and J by 6 bases, with 10 bases between. This CDR3 has 13 residues. Germline V lookup: CDR1 SGHRS, CDR2 YFSETQ. Together with reference TRBV5-1 and TRBJ2-7, the CDR3 gives the full variable domain: KAGVTQTPRYLIKTRGQQVTLSCSPISGHRSVSWYQQTPGQGLQFLFEYFSETQRNKGNFPGRFSGRQFSNSRSEMNVSTLELGDSALYLCASSLVASSEQYFGPGTRLTVT.

This sequence joins TRBV25-1 and TRBJ1-4, with D uncertain. The CDR3 loop spans 14 amino acids. V was clipped by 2 bases and J by 4 bases, with 8 bases between them. Germline CDR1 is MGHDK and CDR2 is SYGVNS. The CDR3: CASSEQEINEKLFF. CDR3 sequence (DNA): TGTGCCAGCAGTGAACAGGAGATTAATGAAAAACTGTTTTTT.

The chain employs TRBV30 and TRBJ1-2; D unclear. The V gene's germline CDR1 is GTSNPN and CDR2 SVGIG (reference sequence). The CDR3 covers 11 residues. Trimming left V 2 bases short and J 7 bases short, with 8 bases between. The DNA of the CDR3 is TGTGCCTGGAGTTACTATGGTGGCTACACCTTC. This sequence encodes CAWSYYGGYTF. The whole variable domain, filled in from reference TRBV30 and TRBJ1-2, reads SQTIHQWPATLVQPVGSPLSLECTVEGTSNPNLYWYRQAAGRGLQLLFYSVGIGQISSEVPQNLSASRPQDRQFILSSKKLLLSDSGFYLCAWSYYGGYTFGSGTRLTVV.

The V and J genes are TRBV21-1 and TRBJ2-2; the table names TRBD2, a call not compared with the DNA. TRBV21-1 is a known pseudogene. The CDR3 is 15 amino acids. CDR3 bases: TGTGCCAGCAGCAAAGTTGGAGAGAACACCGGGGAGCTGTTTTTT. It is translated as CASSKVGENTGELFF.

The CDR3 sequence is CASSPEAGGLISYNEQFF. The DNA for the CDR3 is TGTGCCAGCTCACCAGAAGCAGGCGGGCTAATCTCCTACAATGAGCAGTTCTTC. The chain has TRBV18 and TRBJ2-1; TRBD2 might be the D (5 bases). Germline V gene data show CDR1 as KGHSH and CDR2 as LQKENI. V shed 2 bases and J shed 0 bases, with 17 bases lying between them. There are 18 residues in the CDR3.

CDR3 nucleotides: TGTGCCAGCAGTTACCGGGACAAAGCCTACGAGCAGTACTTC. It specifies CASSYRDKAYEQYF. The rearrangement joins TRBV6-6 to TRBJ2-7; D is possibly TRBD1 (6 bases). This CDR3 region has 14 residues. Germline-derived CDR1 and CDR2 are MNHNY and SVGAGI (reference sequence). V lost 2 bases to trimming and J lost 2 bases, with 10 bases between them.

The chain has TRBV7-8 and TRBJ2-7, with unresolved D. The V gene lost 5 bases and the J gene lost 2 bases, with 7 bases spanning the gap. Germline values: CDR1 SGHVS, CDR2 FQNEAQ. The CDR3 extends over 12 amino acids. The CDR3 DNA reads TGTGCCAGCAGCCCCGGCCCCTACGAGCAGTACTTC. This gives the protein CASSPGPYEQYF.

The V gene is TRBV30, the J gene TRBJ1-1; 7 nucleotides agree with TRBD1. This CDR3 has 13 residues. CDR1 and CDR2 from the germline V gene are GTSNPN and SVGIG (reference sequence). The V segment lost 1 base and the J segment 5 bases; nucleotides outside the gene matches: 4. Written as DNA, the CDR3 is TGTGCCTGGAGTGCAGGGGGTGGGACTGAAGCTTTCTTT. It is translated as CAWSAGGGTEAFF.

The sample holds a few counts of this clone. The rearrangement links TRBV27 to TRBJ2-7; 9 bases line up with TRBD1. The V and J ends lost 6 bases and 6 bases, in that order; junction bases with no gene match: 6. This CDR3 has 13 amino acids. The germline V gene encodes CDR1 MNHEY and CDR2 SMNVEV (reference sequence). The CDR3 DNA follows: TGTGCCAGCAGAGCCGGGACAGGGCGCGAGCAGTACTTC. Translation: CASRAGTGREQYF.

CDR3 sequence: CASSLLGTSTDTQYF. The CDR3 DNA sequence: TGTGCCAGCAGCTTACTGGGGACAAGCACAGATACGCAGTATTTT. The chain uses TRBV7-2 and TRBJ2-3; the D gene is possibly TRBD1 (6 bases). CDR1 is SGHTA, CDR2 FQGNSA, per germline. This CDR3 comprises 15 residues. The ends were cut back, 2 bases at V and 0 bases at J, with 9 bases in the middle.

This clone was recorded at least ten times. V is TRBV5-1 and J is TRBJ2-7, with D maybe TRBD2 (5 bases). The CDR3 sequence is 14 residues long. The V gene lost 0 bases and the J gene lost 3 bases, with 10 bases spanning the gap. From germline, CDR1 is SGHRS and CDR2 YFSETQ. The CDR3 loop reads CASSLELDYYEQYF. The CDR3 coding sequence is TGCGCCAGCAGCTTGGAACTAGACTACTACGAGCAGTACTTC.

This clone occurred many times. The chain combines TRBV7-2 with TRBJ1-5; D remains ambiguous. Between the trimmed V and J ends, which lost 1 base and 6 bases, there was a span of 7 bases. The CDR3 length is 13 residues. CDR1 is SGHTA and CDR2 is FQGNSA in the germline V gene. The CDR3 is CASSLGLSQPQHF. CDR3 nucleotide sequence: TGTGCCAGCAGCTTAGGGTTGAGTCAGCCCCAGCATTTT.

There are a few counts of this clone. The chain couples TRBV6-1 to TRBJ2-7; D remains ambiguous. CDR1 is MNHNS, CDR2 SASEGT, per germline. The CDR3 is made up of 15 amino acids. Trimming pared 4 bases from V and 2 bases from J, leaving 15 bases between. CDR3 sequence: CASSASGDGPYEQYF. Written as DNA, the CDR3 is TGTGCCAGCAGTGCCTCGGGTGATGGGCCCTACGAGCAGTACTTC.

The chain employs TRBV28 and TRBJ2-3; 8 bases match TRBD2. In germline, CDR1 is MDHEN, CDR2 SYDVKM. The CDR3 sequence is 12 residues long. Trimming took 8 bases from V and 6 from J; bases not matched to a gene: 4. Here the CDR3 reads CASEGGRDTQYF. The CDR3, as DNA: TGTGCCAGCGAAGGCGGGAGGGATACGCAGTATTTT.

This clone was observed once. The V call is TRBV7-2, the J call TRBJ2-7; 8 bases are a match to TRBD1. The CDR3 loop spans 15 amino acids. Germline CDR1 reads SGHTA; CDR2 reads FQGNSA. V shed 2 bases and J 5 bases; nucleotides not matched to a gene: 8. The CDR3 DNA reads TGTGCCAGCAGCTTAAGGGGGACAGGAGGAAACGAGCAGTACTTC. It encodes CASSLRGTGGNEQYF.

This chain joins TRBV27 and TRBJ2-2, with 9 positions matching TRBD2. Losses at the gene ends were 4 bases for V and 3 bases for J; bases not matched to a gene: 6. The CDR3 covers 16 residues. Germline V CDR1 and CDR2: MNHEY, SMNVEV (reference sequence). The CDR3 coding sequence is TGTGCCAGCAGTTACCTAGCGGGATCCTACACCGGGGAGCTGTTTTTT. This sequence encodes CASSYLAGSYTGELFF.

This clone was picked up many times. V is TRBV19 and J is TRBJ2-1; TRBD2 agrees at 10 bases. The CDR3 length is 16 residues. J gave up 4 bases and V 5 bases, and 8 bases lay outside the gene matches. The germline V gene encodes CDR1 LNHDA and CDR2 SQIVND (reference sequence). The CDR3 protein is CASSPQPAGGYNEQFF. The DNA for the CDR3 is TGTGCCAGTAGTCCGCAGCCAGCGGGAGGGTACAATGAGCAGTTCTTC.